One sample yielded the 19 T cell receptor beta chains listed below, sequenced in a study of blood T cell repertoires in COVID-19. Assay used: immunoSEQ multiplex PCR; TCRdb lists only in-frame clones, some missing. The data contain under 300,000 clones, over 80% of them singletons. Sample: PBMCs or T cells enriched from blood (not recorded which). These receptors were collected from a woman under 30 who had recovered from COVID-19.

This clone was counted a single time. The chain recombines TRBV3-1 (or the pseudogene TRBV3-2) with TRBJ2-3; TRBD1 aligns across 8 bases. V lost 2 bases and J lost 6; bases outside the gene matches: 7. CDR3 length: 15 amino acids. CDR1 LGHDT and CDR2 YNNKEL come from the germline V gene (reference sequence). The DNA of the CDR3 is TGTGCCAGCAGCCAAATGGCAGGGGGCGCGGATACGCAGTATTTT. Encoded protein: CASSQMAGGADTQYF.

The CDR3 sequence is CASSLILAGPKSGYNEQFF. The CDR3 DNA reads TGTGCCAGCAGTTTAATACTAGCGGGACCAAAGTCGGGCTACAATGAGCAGTTCTTC. The V gene is TRBV28, the J gene TRBJ2-1, with TRBD2 matching over 10 bases. J was trimmed by 3 bases and V by 2 bases; bases with no gene match: 13. CDR3 size: 19 residues. Germline CDR1 and CDR2: MDHEN and SYDVKM.

The gene calls are TRBV30 and TRBJ2-4; 9 nucleotides line up with TRBD2. With V trimmed by 0 bases and J by 4 bases, 4 bases remained unmatched. Germline CDR1 reads GTSNPN; CDR2 reads SVGIG (reference sequence). This CDR3 region has 15 residues. The CDR3 nucleotides are TGTGCCTGGAGTGTTGCGGGAGGGCATAAAAACATTCAGTACTTC. This encodes CAWSVAGGHKNIQYF.

The chain combines TRBV2 with TRBJ1-1; 8 bases align to TRBD1. Germline V gene data show CDR1 as SNHLY and CDR2 as FYNNEI. The V and J ends lost 1 base and 1 base, in that order; junction bases with no gene match: 2. The CDR3 has 15 amino acids. The CDR3 DNA reads TGTGCCAGCAGTGAAGAACAGGGGGGGAACACTGAAGCTTTCTTT. Its protein product is CASSEEQGGNTEAFF.

The gene calls are TRBV6-1 and TRBJ1-3; D is ambiguous. V was clipped by 4 bases and J by 8 bases, with 12 bases between them. The CDR3 contains 13 residues. Germline CDR1 and CDR2: MNHNS and SASEGT. The CDR3 spells CASSGMRAYTIYF. In nucleotides, the CDR3 is TGTGCCAGCAGTGGGATGAGGGCTTACACCATATATTTT.

This chain links TRBV29-1 with TRBJ1-3, with 10 bases identical to TRBD1. The CDR3 extends over 18 amino acids. The germline CDR1 and CDR2 sequences are SQVTM and ANQGSEA. V was pared by 5 bases and J by 0 bases, with 13 bases of the junction left unmatched. CDR3 residues: CSVLIFPGQGFSGNTIYF. CDR3 in DNA: TGCAGCGTTCTTATATTCCCGGGACAGGGGTTCTCTGGAAACACCATATATTTT.

The chain joins TRBV27 to TRBJ1-3; tentative D call: TRBD1 (6 bases). This CDR3 region has 14 residues. Germline values: CDR1 MNHEY, CDR2 SMNVEV (reference sequence). V lost 7 bases to trimming and J lost 4 bases, with 14 bases between them. CDR3 sequence: CASTTGTPGNTIYF. The CDR3 DNA sequence: TGTGCCAGCACCACCGGGACACCCGGAAACACCATATATTTT.

This chain links TRBV9 with TRBJ1-1; D is unresolved. With 5 bases removed from V and 3 bases from J, the gap between germline ends came to 11 bases. The V gene's germline CDR1 is SGDLS and CDR2 YYNGEE. The CDR3 loop spans 13 amino acids. Here the CDR3 reads CASSLGEYTEAFF. The CDR3 nucleotides read TGTGCCAGCAGTCTTGGAGAATACACTGAAGCTTTCTTT. Combining the CDR3 with reference TRBV9 and TRBJ1-1 gives the whole variable domain DSGVTQTPKHLITATGQRVTLRCSPRSGDLSVYWYQQSLDQGLQFLIQYYNGEERAKGNILERFSAQQFPDLHSELNLSSLELGDSALYFCASSLGEYTEAFFGQGTRLTVV.

The rearrangement joins TRBV19 to TRBJ2-3; D possibly corresponds to TRBD2 (5 bases). Germline V lookup: CDR1 LNHDA, CDR2 SQIVND (reference sequence). Between the trimmed V and J ends, which lost 6 bases and 4 bases, there was a span of 17 bases. This CDR3 comprises 15 residues. This CDR3 is CASSIRRGSADTQYF. The CDR3 bases are TGTGCCAGTAGCATCCGGAGAGGGAGCGCAGATACGCAGTATTTT.

The J gene is TRBJ2-7, the V gene TRBV7-2; 9 nucleotides line up with TRBD1. The junction had 13 bases not matched to a gene; V was cut back by 3 bases and J by 4 bases. Germline V gives CDR1 SGHTA, CDR2 FQGNSA. The CDR3 runs to 17 residues. This CDR3 is CASSFRLTGGRNYEQYF. The CDR3 coding sequence is TGTGCCAGCAGCTTTCGCCTAACAGGGGGCCGAAATTACGAGCAGTACTTC.

The chain uses TRBV5-1 and TRBJ2-1; 14 bases align to TRBD2. The germline gives CDR1 SGHRS, CDR2 YFSETQ. This CDR3 region has 17 residues. J was trimmed by 4 bases and V by 4 bases; bases with no gene match: 7. Here the CDR3 DNA reads TGCGCCAGCAGCGCTGGGACTAGCGGGAGAAGATACAATGAGCAGTTCTTC. Amino acids: CASSAGTSGRRYNEQFF.

J is TRBJ1-1 and V is TRBV29-1, with a weak D call TRBD1 (6 bases). Germline CDR1 reads SQVTM; CDR2 reads ANQGSEA. V lost 6 bases and J 3 bases, leaving 17 bases between the germline ends. The CDR3 is 14 amino acids. For the CDR3, the DNA is TGCAGCGTGCAAGGGGGTGGGGCGGACACTGAAGCTTTCTTT. Translated: CSVQGGGADTEAFF.

The chain joins TRBV5-1 to TRBJ2-3, with D perhaps matching TRBD1 (6 bases). Looked up from germline, CDR1 is SGHRS and CDR2 is YFSETQ. V was trimmed by 10 bases and J by 2 bases, leaving 20 bases between them. The CDR3 runs 15 residues. CDR3 DNA sequence: TGCGCCGCTTCGAGGGGGTTCGAGACCACAGATACGCAGTATTTT. Translating it yields CAASRGFETTDTQYF.

The V gene is TRBV5-4, the J gene TRBJ1-1; D is undetermined. V lost 0 bases and J lost 9, with 6 bases in between. Per the germline V gene, CDR1 is SGHNT and CDR2 is YYREEE (reference sequence). The CDR3 length is 11 residues. CDR3: CASSLGQKAFF. CDR3 in DNA: TGTGCCAGCAGCTTGGGGCAGAAAGCTTTCTTT.

This clone occurred a few times. The J gene is TRBJ2-3, the V gene TRBV10-3; TRBD2 matches 8 bases. The ends lost 5 bases at V and 5 bases at J; junction bases unmatched: 9. This CDR3 has 15 amino acids. The germline V gene encodes CDR1 ENHRY and CDR2 SYGVKD. CDR3 sequence reads: CAISPLAGEGDTQYF. Written as DNA, the CDR3 is TGTGCCATCAGTCCCCTAGCGGGCGAAGGAGATACGCAGTATTTT.

CDR3 protein: CASSLSIGTVNQPQHF. Here the CDR3 DNA reads TGTGCCAGCAGCTTATCTATCGGGACAGTCAATCAGCCCCAGCATTTT. The chain combines TRBV7-9 with TRBJ1-5; TRBD1 matches 7 bases. CDR1 is SEHNR and CDR2 is FQNEAQ in the germline V gene (reference sequence). The CDR3 runs to 16 residues. Trimming cost V 2 bases and J 3 bases; bases outside gene matches: 7.

The rearrangement links TRBV7-8 to TRBJ2-1; 14 positions agree with TRBD2. V trimming: 8 bases; J trimming: 1 base; junction bases outside the gene matches: 13. The CDR3 has 19 amino acids. Germline assignment: CDR1 SGHVS and CDR2 FQNEAQ. The chain's CDR3 is CASGTSGSQRGRSYNEQFF. CDR3 bases: TGTGCCAGCGGGACTAGCGGGAGCCAACGGGGTAGGTCCTACAATGAGCAGTTCTTC. The variable domain in full, with the rest retrieved from reference TRBV7-8 and TRBJ2-1, is GAGVSQSPRYKVAKRGQDVALRCDPISGHVSLFWYQQALGQGPEFLTYFQNEAQLDKSGLPSDRFFAERPEGSVSTLKIQRTQQEDSAVYLCASGTSGSQRGRSYNEQFFGPGTRLTVL.

This rearrangement joins TRBV6-5 to TRBJ1-2; D not certain. The CDR3 is 14 residues long. Germline CDR1 and CDR2: MNHEY and SVGAGI. V shed 8 bases and J shed 8 bases, with 21 bases lying between them. The CDR3 spells CASSGSTSFLGYTF. CDR3 sequence (DNA): TGTGCCAGCTCCGGGTCCACAAGCTTCTTGGGCTACACCTTC.

The CDR3 is CSVEAPIGGLGGYTF. DNA for the CDR3: TGCAGCGTTGAAGCTCCAATAGGGGGTTTAGGCGGCTACACCTTC. V is TRBV29-1 and J is TRBJ1-2; tentatively, D is TRBD1 (6 bases). This CDR3 contains 15 residues. Trimming took 1 base from V and 8 from J, leaving 20 bases between them. CDR1 is SQVTM and CDR2 is ANQGSEA in the germline V gene.